The clone carrying this T cell receptor (beta chain) has just a few counts. Its antigen is as yet unknown. CDR1 SGDLS and CDR2 YYNGEE come from the germline V gene. CDR3 size: 12 residues. V dropped 5 bases and J dropped 1 base, with 6 bases sitting between them. Individual cDNA molecules carried attached unique molecular identifiers. TCRdb independently ran MiXCR on the 5' RACE reads; one entry per CDR3 protein. Of more than 35,000 distinct CDR3 sequences in the sample, roughly 6% were seen once. The data belong to a study of early T cells in non-severe SARS-CoV-2 infection. Background on the study: Sequencing was performed on bulk RNA from unsorted whole blood, leaving chains unpaired.

General study findings and limits: The study's VDJdb matching favored anti-spike CD8 responses and missed private and CD4 specificities.

Sequencing input: whole blood. The rearrangement uses TRBV9 and TRBJ1-1; no definite D call. The sequence came from an adult who was a healthcare worker with PCR-confirmed SARS-CoV-2 infection or an uninfected control (not recorded which). The CDR3 DNA sequence: TGTGCCAGCAGTATTACGAACACTGAAGCTTTCTTT. This codes for CASSITNTEAFF.